One and the same sample provided the 4 T cell receptor beta chains below, sequenced in a study of IL-17A CD8 T cells in psoriatic arthritis synovium. Synovial fluid was aspirated from actively inflamed joints of psoriatic arthritis patients. TCRdb's table, derived via immunoSEQ multiplex PCR, lists solely in-frame clones and lacks some. The table shows approximately 2,300 clones, with about two thirds occurring only once. Material: memory CD8+ T cells from synovial fluid. Stated subset: bulk memory CD8+ T cells (CD45RA-CD27+/- and CD45RA+CD27-). The receptors originated from a human donor with psoriatic arthritis.

This clone was seen just once. The rearrangement links TRBV27 to TRBJ2-7; D is possibly TRBD1 (6 bases). V was shortened by 2 bases and J by 3 bases, with 11 bases between the two germline ends. Germline CDR1 reads MNHEY; CDR2 reads SMNVEV (reference sequence). The CDR3 extends over 14 amino acids. The CDR3 DNA sequence: TGTGCCAGCAGTTTAGTCAAGGGGGTCTACGAGCAGTACTTC. Its protein product is CASSLVKGVYEQYF.

This rearrangement joins TRBV19 to TRBJ2-2, with 9 positions matching TRBD2. The CDR3 sequence is 16 residues long. Germline CDR1 reads LNHDA; CDR2 reads SQIVND (reference sequence). The J segment lost 4 bases and the V segment lost 5 bases, leaving 8 bases of the junction unmatched. CDR3 in DNA: TGTGCCAGTAGTCCCCGACTAGCGGACCTCACCGGGGAGCTGTTTTTT. Its translation is CASSPRLADLTGELFF.

This chain joins TRBV2 and TRBJ2-7, with TRBD1 identical over 7 bases. The CDR3 has 13 residues. The germline gives CDR1 SNHLY, CDR2 FYNNEI. V lost 5 bases and J lost 4; bases outside the gene matches: 5. CDR3 in amino acids: CASSLTGEYEQYF. Here the CDR3 DNA reads TGTGCCAGCAGTCTAACAGGGGAATACGAGCAGTACTTC.

The chain couples TRBV10-3 to TRBJ1-1; D not resolved. The CDR3 sequence is 13 residues long. Germline V CDR1 and CDR2: ENHRY, SYGVKD. The ends were cut back, 7 bases at V and 7 bases at J, with 16 bases in the middle. The CDR3 DNA sequence: TGTGCCATCATAGGAGGGATGGCGGGTGAAGCTTTCTTT. Amino acids: CAIIGGMAGEAFF.